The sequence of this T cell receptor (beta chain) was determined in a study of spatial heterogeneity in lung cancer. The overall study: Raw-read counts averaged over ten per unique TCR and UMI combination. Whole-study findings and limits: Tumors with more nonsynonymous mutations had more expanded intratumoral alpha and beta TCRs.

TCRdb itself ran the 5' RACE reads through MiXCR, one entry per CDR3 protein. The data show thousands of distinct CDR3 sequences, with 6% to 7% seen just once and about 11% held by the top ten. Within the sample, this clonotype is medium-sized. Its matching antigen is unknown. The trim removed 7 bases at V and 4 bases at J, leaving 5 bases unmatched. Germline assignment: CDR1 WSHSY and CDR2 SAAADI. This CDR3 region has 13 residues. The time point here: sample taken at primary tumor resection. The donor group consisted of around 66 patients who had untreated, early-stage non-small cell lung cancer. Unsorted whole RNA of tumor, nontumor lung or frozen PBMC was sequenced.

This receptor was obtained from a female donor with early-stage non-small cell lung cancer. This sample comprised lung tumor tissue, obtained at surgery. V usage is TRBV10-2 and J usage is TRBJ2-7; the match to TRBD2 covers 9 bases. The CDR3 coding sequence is TGCGCCAGCACCGGACTAGCGAGATACGAGCAGTACTTC. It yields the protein CASTGLARYEQYF.